The 9 T cell receptor beta chains below come from one sample, sequenced in a study of T cells in Graves' hyperthyroidism and ophthalmopathy. Amplification of TCR beta CDR3 regions used RNA as the template. The HTBI primer set served for first-round RT-PCR of the TCR CDR3. A single record per CDR3 protein comes from TCRdb applying MiXCR to the multiplex PCR reads. The sample yields around 760,000 distinct CDR3 sequences, about 35% seen once. Material for sequencing was blood. The source of these receptors is a woman aged 40-49 years with Graves' hyperthyroidism.

This clonotype occurred a few times. In DNA, the CDR3 is TGTGCCAGCAGCCGGGGCTGGAATTCACCCCTCCACTTT. The encoded protein is CASSRGWNSPLHF. The V and J genes are TRBV3-1 and TRBJ1-6; maybe TRBD1 (5 bases). CDR3 size: 13 residues. The germline V and J ends were trimmed by 4 bases and 7 bases, with 8 bases remaining between them. The germline CDR1 and CDR2 sequences are LGHDT and YNNKEL (reference sequence). Using reference TRBV3-1 and TRBJ1-6 for the parts outside the CDR3, the full variable domain is DTAVSQTPKYLVTQMGNDKSIKCEQNLGHDTMYWYKQDSKKFLKIMFSYNNKELIINETVPNRFSPKSPDKAHLNLHINSLELGDSAVYFCASSRGWNSPLHFGNGTRLTVT.

J is TRBJ2-3 and V is TRBV29-1; a weak D match, TRBD1 (6 bases). Trimming took off 6 bases at V and 2 bases at J, with 15 bases between the two ends. Germline lookup yields CDR1 SQVTM and CDR2 ANQGSEA. The CDR3 spans 14 residues. CDR3 DNA sequence: TGCAGCGTAAATCCGACAGGAATCACAGATACGCAGTATTTT. Amino acids: CSVNPTGITDTQYF.

The J gene is TRBJ1-1, the V gene TRBV10-3, with D unresolved. The CDR3 has 13 residues. Germline assignment: CDR1 ENHRY and CDR2 SYGVKD. The CDR3 bases are TGTGTTATCAGTGAGGTGGGCGGCACTGAAGCTTTCTTT. Translation gives CVISEVGGTEAFF.

Ten or more counts support this clonotype. The CDR3 is CASSSTNREQYF. The CDR3 nucleotides read TGTGCCAGCAGCTCCACAAATCGCGAGCAGTACTTC. V and J are TRBV7-6 and TRBJ2-7; no reliable D call. With 4 bases removed from V and 6 bases from J, the gap between germline ends came to 10 bases. The CDR3 totals 12 residues. Germline CDR1 SGHVS, CDR2 FNYEAQ.

Remarks on this clonotype: The CDR3 end shows no conserved phenylalanine or tryptophan, and so a read error is likely. The gene calls are TRBV29-1 and TRBJ2-5; 8 bases map to TRBD1. V was clipped by 2 bases and J by 5 bases; unmatched bases: 7. Germline-derived CDR1 and CDR2 are SQVTM and ANQGSEA. The CDR3 has 14 amino acids. The CDR3 reads CSVERTGKEETQYL. CDR3 bases: TGCAGCGTTGAAAGGACAGGGAAGGAGGAGACCCAGTACCTC.

The gene calls are TRBV11-2 and TRBJ2-5, with 7 bases aligning to TRBD1. CDR1 and CDR2 from the germline V gene are SGHAT and FQNNGV. CDR3 length: 18 amino acids. Trimming at V came to 5 bases and at J to 4 bases, leaving 19 bases not matched to a gene. The CDR3 nucleotides read TGTGCCAGCAGCACGCGACCCGGGACACAGGGGAAGGGAGAGACCCAGTACTTC. Amino acid sequence: CASSTRPGTQGKGETQYF.

There are a few counts of this clonotype. The chain is built from TRBV7-2 and TRBJ2-5; 8 bases fit TRBD1. The CDR3 runs to 14 residues. In germline, CDR1 is SGHTA, CDR2 FQGNSA. With 5 bases clipped from V and 5 bases from J, the junction kept 7 bases outside the gene matches. CDR3: CASSTLRGRETQYF. CDR3 sequence (DNA): TGTGCCAGCAGCACACTCAGGGGGCGGGAGACCCAGTACTTC.

The chain links TRBV20-1 to TRBJ1-6; TRBD1 might be the D (5 bases). From germline, CDR1 is DFQATT and CDR2 SNEGSKA (reference sequence). This CDR3 region has 18 residues. V was shortened by 0 bases and J by 8 bases, with 23 bases between the two germline ends. DNA of the CDR3: TGCAGTGCTAGAGACCTACCCCGGGACTTAAAGCGGGATTCACCCCTCCACTTT. This encodes CSARDLPRDLKRDSPLHF.

This chain joins TRBV12-3 or TRBV12-4 and TRBJ2-5, with D perhaps TRBD1 or TRBD2 (5 bases each). Trimming removed 6 bases at V and 4 bases at J, with 24 bases between. This CDR3 has 17 residues. The CDR3 sequence: CASSQGSGRGSRETQYF. CDR3 coding DNA: TGTGCCAGCAGCCAAGGGTCGGGAAGGGGAAGTCGAGAGACCCAGTACTTC.